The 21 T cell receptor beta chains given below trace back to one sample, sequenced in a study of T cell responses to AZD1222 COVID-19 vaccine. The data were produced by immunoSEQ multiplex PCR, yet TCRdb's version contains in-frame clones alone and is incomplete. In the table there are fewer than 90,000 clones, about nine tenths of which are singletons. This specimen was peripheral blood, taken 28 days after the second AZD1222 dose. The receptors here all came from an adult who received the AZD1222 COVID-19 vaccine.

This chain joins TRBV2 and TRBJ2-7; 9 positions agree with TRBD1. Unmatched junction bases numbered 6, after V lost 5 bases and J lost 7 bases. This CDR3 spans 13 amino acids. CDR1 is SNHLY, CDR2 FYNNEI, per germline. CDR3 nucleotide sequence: TGTGCCAGCAGTACGGGACAGGGAAGGGAGCAGTACTTC. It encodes CASSTGQGREQYF.

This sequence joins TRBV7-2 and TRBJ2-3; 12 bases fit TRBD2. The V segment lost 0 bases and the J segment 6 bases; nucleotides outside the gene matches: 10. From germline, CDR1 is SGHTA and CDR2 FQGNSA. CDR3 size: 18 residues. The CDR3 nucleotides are TGTGCCAGCAGCTTAGCCCACCTAGCGGGGGGGTCCACTGATACGCAGTATTTT. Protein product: CASSLAHLAGGSTDTQYF.

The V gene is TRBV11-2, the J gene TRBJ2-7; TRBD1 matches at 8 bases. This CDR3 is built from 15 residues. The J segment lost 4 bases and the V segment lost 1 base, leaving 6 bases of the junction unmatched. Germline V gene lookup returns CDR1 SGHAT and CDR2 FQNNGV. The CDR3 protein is CASSLAPDREYEQYF. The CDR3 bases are TGTGCCAGCAGCTTAGCCCCGGACAGGGAGTACGAGCAGTACTTC.

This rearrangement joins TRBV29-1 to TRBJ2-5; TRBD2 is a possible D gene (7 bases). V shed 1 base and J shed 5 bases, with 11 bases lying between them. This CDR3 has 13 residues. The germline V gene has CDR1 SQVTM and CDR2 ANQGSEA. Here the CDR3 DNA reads TGCAGCGTTGAAGGGGGGGGGCAGGAGACCCAGTACTTC. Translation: CSVEGGGQETQYF.

CDR3 coding DNA: TGCAGCGTTGAAGTTACAGCGAACACTGAAGCTTTCTTT. Translated: CSVEVTANTEAFF. The chain combines TRBV29-1 with TRBJ1-1, with D unclear. The CDR3 covers 13 residues. Looked up from germline, CDR1 is SQVTM and CDR2 is ANQGSEA. With 1 base removed from V and 1 base from J, the gap between germline ends came to 7 bases.

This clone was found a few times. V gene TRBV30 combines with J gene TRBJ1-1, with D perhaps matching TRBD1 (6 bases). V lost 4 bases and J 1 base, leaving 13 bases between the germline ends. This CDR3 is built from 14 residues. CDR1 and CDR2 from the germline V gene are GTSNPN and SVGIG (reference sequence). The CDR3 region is CAWTWGGGNTEAFF. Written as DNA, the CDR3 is TGTGCCTGGACCTGGGGGGGCGGGAACACTGAAGCTTTCTTT. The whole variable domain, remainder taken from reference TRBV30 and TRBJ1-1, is SQTIHQWPATLVQPVGSPLSLECTVEGTSNPNLYWYRQAAGRGLQLLFYSVGIGQISSEVPQNLSASRPQDRQFILSSKKLLLSDSGFYLCAWTWGGGNTEAFFGQGTRLTVV.

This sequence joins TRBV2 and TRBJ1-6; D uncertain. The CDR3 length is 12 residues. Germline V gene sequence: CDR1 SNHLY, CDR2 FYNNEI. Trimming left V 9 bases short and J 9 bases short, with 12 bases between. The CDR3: CASRKESSPLHF. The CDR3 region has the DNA TGTGCCAGTCGAAAGGAGAGTTCACCCCTCCACTTT.

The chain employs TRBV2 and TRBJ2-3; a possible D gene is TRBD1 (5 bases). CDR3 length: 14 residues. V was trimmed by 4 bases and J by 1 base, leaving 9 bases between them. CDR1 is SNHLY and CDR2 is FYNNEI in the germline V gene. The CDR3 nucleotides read TGTGCCAGCAGTGTAGGGGTCCGCACAGATACGCAGTATTTT. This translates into CASSVGVRTDTQYF. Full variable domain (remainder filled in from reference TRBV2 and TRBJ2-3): EPEVTQTPSHQVTQMGQEVILRCVPISNHLYFYWYRQILGQKVEFLVSFYNNEISEKSEIFDDQFSVERPDGSNFTLKIRSTKLEDSAMYFCASSVGVRTDTQYFGPGTRLTVL.

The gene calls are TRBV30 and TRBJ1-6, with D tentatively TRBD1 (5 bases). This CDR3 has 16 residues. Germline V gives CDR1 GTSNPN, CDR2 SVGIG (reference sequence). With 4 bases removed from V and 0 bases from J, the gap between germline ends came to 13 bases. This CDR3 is CAWKGTASSYNSPLHF. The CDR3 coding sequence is TGTGCCTGGAAGGGGACTGCCAGCTCCTATAATTCACCCCTCCACTTT. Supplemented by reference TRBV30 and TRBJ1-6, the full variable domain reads SQTIHQWPATLVQPVGSPLSLECTVEGTSNPNLYWYRQAAGRGLQLLFYSVGIGQISSEVPQNLSASRPQDRQFILSSKKLLLSDSGFYLCAWKGTASSYNSPLHFGNGTRLTVT.

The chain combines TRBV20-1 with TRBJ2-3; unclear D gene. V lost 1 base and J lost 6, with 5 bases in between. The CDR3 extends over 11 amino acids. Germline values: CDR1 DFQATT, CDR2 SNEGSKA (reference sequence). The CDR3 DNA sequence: TGCAGTGCTAGAGCGAGGGATACGCAGTATTTT. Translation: CSARARDTQYF.

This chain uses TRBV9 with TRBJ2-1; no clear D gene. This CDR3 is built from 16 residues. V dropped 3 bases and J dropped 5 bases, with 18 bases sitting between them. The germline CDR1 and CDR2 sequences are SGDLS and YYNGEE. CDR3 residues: CASSADGDLLDNEQFF. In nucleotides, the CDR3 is TGTGCCAGCAGCGCCGACGGAGACTTACTCGACAATGAGCAGTTCTTC.

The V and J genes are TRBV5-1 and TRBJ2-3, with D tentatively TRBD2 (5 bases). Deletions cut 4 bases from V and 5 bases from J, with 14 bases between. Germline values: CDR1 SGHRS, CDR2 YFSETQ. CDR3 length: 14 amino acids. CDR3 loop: CASSTRAGEDTQYF. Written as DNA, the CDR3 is TGCGCCAGCAGCACCCGGGCCGGGGAAGATACGCAGTATTTT.

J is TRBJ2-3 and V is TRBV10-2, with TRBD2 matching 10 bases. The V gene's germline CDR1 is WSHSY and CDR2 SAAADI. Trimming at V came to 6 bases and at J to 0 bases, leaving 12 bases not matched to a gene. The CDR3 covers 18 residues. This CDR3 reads CASRDQRGGASSTDTQYF. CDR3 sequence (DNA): TGCGCCAGCAGAGATCAGCGGGGGGGAGCCTCTAGCACAGATACGCAGTATTTT.

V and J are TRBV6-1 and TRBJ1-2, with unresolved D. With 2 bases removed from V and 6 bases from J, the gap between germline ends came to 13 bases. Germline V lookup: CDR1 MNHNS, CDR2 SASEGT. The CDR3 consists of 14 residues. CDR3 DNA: TGTGCCAGCAGTGAAAGGGCGGCTGAGGATGGCTACACCTTC. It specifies CASSERAAEDGYTF.

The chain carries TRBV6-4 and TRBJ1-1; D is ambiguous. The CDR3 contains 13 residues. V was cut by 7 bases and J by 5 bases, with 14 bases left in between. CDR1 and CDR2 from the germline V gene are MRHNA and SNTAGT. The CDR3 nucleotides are TGTGCCAGCATCAGGAGGGCGAGGACTGAAGCTTTCTTT. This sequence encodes CASIRRARTEAFF.

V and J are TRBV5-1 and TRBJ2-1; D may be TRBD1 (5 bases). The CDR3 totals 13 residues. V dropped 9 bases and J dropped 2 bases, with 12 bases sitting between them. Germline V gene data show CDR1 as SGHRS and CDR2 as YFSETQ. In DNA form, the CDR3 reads TGCGCCACCTCGACAGAGACCTACAATGAGCAGTTCTTC. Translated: CATSTETYNEQFF.

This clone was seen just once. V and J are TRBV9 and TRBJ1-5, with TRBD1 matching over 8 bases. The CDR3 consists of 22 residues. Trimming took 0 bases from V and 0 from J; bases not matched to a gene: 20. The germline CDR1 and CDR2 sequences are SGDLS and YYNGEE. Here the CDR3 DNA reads TGTGCCAGCAGCGTAGCGGACAGGGTCCCCATATCCCCCCTTTATAGCAATCAGCCCCAGCATTTT. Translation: CASSVADRVPISPLYSNQPQHF.

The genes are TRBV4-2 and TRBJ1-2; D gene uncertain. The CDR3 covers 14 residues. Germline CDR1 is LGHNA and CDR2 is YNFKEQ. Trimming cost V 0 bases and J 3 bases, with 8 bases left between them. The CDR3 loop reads CASSQDGEYYGYTF. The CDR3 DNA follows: TGTGCCAGCAGCCAAGATGGGGAGTACTATGGCTACACCTTC.

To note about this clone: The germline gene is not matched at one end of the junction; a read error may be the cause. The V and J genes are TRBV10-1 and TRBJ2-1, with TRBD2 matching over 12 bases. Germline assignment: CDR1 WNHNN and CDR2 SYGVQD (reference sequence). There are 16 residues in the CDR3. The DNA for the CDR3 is TGCGCCAGCAGCGAGTACGGGACTAGCGGGTACAATGAGCAGTTCTTC. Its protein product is CASSEYGTSGYNEQFF.

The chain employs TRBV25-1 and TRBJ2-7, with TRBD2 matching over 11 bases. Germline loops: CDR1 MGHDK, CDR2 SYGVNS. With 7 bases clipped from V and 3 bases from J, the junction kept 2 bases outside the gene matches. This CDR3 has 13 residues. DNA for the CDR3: TGTGCCAGCAATAGCGGGGGGGACTACGAGCAGTACTTC. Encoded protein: CASNSGGDYEQYF.

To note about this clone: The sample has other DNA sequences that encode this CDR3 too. The CDR3: CSVGSSYNSPLHF. The CDR3, as DNA: TGCAGCGTTGGCAGCTCCTATAATTCACCCCTCCACTTT. The chain carries TRBV29-1 and TRBJ1-6; unclear D gene. The germline gives CDR1 SQVTM, CDR2 ANQGSEA. V lost 4 bases to trimming and J lost 0 bases, with 4 bases between them. CDR3 size: 13 residues.